This T cell receptor beta chain was sequenced for a study of identical twins. Points from the study as a whole: Zero-insertion analyses might be partly confounded by invariant T cells like MAIT and iNKT.

This clonotype was found a few times. No antigen is known for it. With V trimmed by 5 bases and J by 5 bases, 11 bases remained unmatched. Germline V gives CDR1 SGHRS, CDR2 YFSETQ. The CDR3 spans 15 residues. After template switching added a universal primer site, the resulting cDNA carried unique molecular identifiers. In TCRdb, the 5' RACE reads were re-called with MiXCR into one record per CDR3 protein. The table has approximately 670,000 distinct CDR3 sequences, around 6% seen once. The clonotype was recovered from a man aged 18 to 30 in good health. Sample: naive T cells sorted from blood. This chain links TRBV5-1 with TRBJ1-1; 8 bases are a match to TRBD1. The CDR3: CASRPSSGGDTEAFF. Here the CDR3 DNA reads TGCGCCAGCAGGCCAAGTTCAGGGGGCGATACTGAAGCTTTCTTT.